This is a list of T cell receptor beta chains from one sample in a study of early T cells in non-severe SARS-CoV-2 infection. From the 5' RACE reads, TCRdb called clonotypes with MiXCR, one entry per CDR3 protein. Here the sample spans some 61,000 distinct CDR3 sequences, about a tenth being singletons. The sequencing sample was made of whole blood. All receptors come from an adult who was a healthcare worker with PCR-confirmed SARS-CoV-2 infection or an uninfected control (not recorded which). The CDR3 runs from the conserved cysteine through the conserved F or W. A D gene is named only where the DNA matches it firmly. Clone size is shown for a subset of rows, as once, few, many or a class of expanded clone.

j_call v_call d_call clone_size cdr3_aa cdr3_nt
TRBJ1-4 TRBV3-1 TRBD1 many CASSQASTGGKRKLFF TGTGCCAGCAGCCAAGCTTCCACAGGGGGGAAGCGGAAACTGTTTTTT
TRBJ2-7 TRBV6-5 . . CASNKTGSWSYEQYF TGTGCCAGCAACAAAACAGGGTCTTGGTCCTACGAGCAGTACTTC
TRBJ2-7 TRBV5-1 TRBD2 many CASSLGGLAGSYEQYF TGCGCCAGCAGCTTGGGAGGACTAGCGGGGAGCTACGAGCAGTACTTC
TRBJ2-2 TRBV3-1 . many CASSLRQSGTGELFF TGTGCCAGCAGCCTCCGACAGTCAGGGACGGGGGAGCTGTTTTTT
TRBJ2-3 TRBV20-1 TRBD2 many CSASGGSFSADTQYF TGCAGTGCTAGCGGGGGGAGCTTTAGCGCAGATACGCAGTATTTT
TRBJ1-1 TRBV7-2 . . CASSSGPRGEAFF TGTGCCAGCAGCTCGGGTCCCAGGGGTGAAGCTTTCTTT
TRBJ1-6 TRBV29-1 . few CSVGDSYNSPLHF TGCAGCGTTGGGGATTCCTATAATTCACCCCTCCACTTT
TRBJ2-5 TRBV18 . many CASSPEVERTYVETQYF TGTGCCAGCTCACCGGAGGTGGAACGGACTTATGTAGAGACCCAGTACTTC
TRBJ1-4 TRBV7-9 . many CASSSFGRNEKLFF TGTGCCAGCAGCTCCTTTGGGAGGAACGAAAAACTGTTTTTT
TRBJ2-2 TRBV20-1 . few CSAQSGGELFF TGCAGTGCGCAGTCCGGGGGGGAGCTGTTTTTT
TRBJ2-1 TRBV3-1 . few CASSQGVLGASYNEQFF TGTGCCAGCAGCCAAGGAGTTTTGGGGGCTTCCTACAATGAGCAGTTCTTC
TRBJ2-2 TRBV6-6 . . CASSYPQGSGELFF TGTGCCAGCAGTTACCCACAGGGATCCGGGGAGCTGTTTTTT
TRBJ1-2 TRBV7-9 . many CAGSGGYGYTF TGTGCCGGAAGCGGGGGCTATGGCTACACCTTC
TRBJ2-1 TRBV11-2 . . CASSSRTVYNEQFF TGTGCCAGCAGCTCCCGGACAGTCTACAATGAGCAGTTCTTC
TRBJ2-2 TRBV19 TRBD2 many CASNKGRDRGGELFF TGTGCCAGTAATAAGGGGAGGGATCGTGGCGGGGAGCTGTTTTTT
TRBJ2-3 TRBV5-5 TRBD2 . CASRQAFSGGAADTQYF TGTGCCAGCAGGCAGGCTTTTAGCGGGGGGGCCGCAGATACGCAGTATTTT
TRBJ2-2 TRBV12-3/TRBV12-4 . few CASKSTGGGNAGELFF TGTGCCAGCAAGTCGACCGGGGGCGGGAACGCCGGGGAGCTGTTTTTT
TRBJ1-6 TRBV6-2/TRBV6-3 TRBD1 many CASRSGQGRPSGNSPLHF TGTGCCAGCAGGTCGGGACAGGGCCGTCCCTCGGGGAATTCACCCCTCCACTTT
TRBJ2-3 TRBV6-6 TRBD1 few CASSSDRGNTQYF TGTGCCAGCAGTTCAGACAGGGGCAATACGCAGTATTTT
TRBJ2-7 TRBV4-1 TRBD1 few CASSQPGQGAYEQYF TGCGCCAGCAGCCAACCGGGACAGGGGGCCTACGAGCAGTACTTC
TRBJ1-5 TRBV19 . . CASAPGQFYQPQHF TGTGCCAGTGCCCCGGGACAATTTTATCAGCCCCAGCATTTT
TRBJ1-1 TRBV5-1 . . CASSLRAEYEAFF TGCGCCAGCAGCTTGAGGGCGGAGTATGAAGCTTTCTTT
TRBJ1-1 TRBV11-2 . many CASSFPGNTEAFF TGTGCCAGCAGTTTCCCAGGGAACACTGAAGCTTTCTTT
TRBJ1-4 TRBV19 . few CASSSRGISNEKLFF TGTGCCAGCTCCTCAAGGGGGATATCTAATGAAAAACTGTTTTTT
TRBJ2-7 TRBV2 . once CASRQDSYEQYF TGTGCCAGCCGACAGGATAGCTACGAGCAGTACTTC
TRBJ2-6 TRBV10-3 TRBD1 . CAIRDRGSGANVLTF TGTGCCATCAGGGACAGGGGTAGCGGGGCCAACGTCCTGACTTTC
TRBJ1-5 TRBV4-1 . . CASSRNTVDQPQHF TGCGCCAGCAGCCGCAACACTGTGGATCAGCCCCAGCATTTT
TRBJ1-1 TRBV13 . . CASSLDLGTEAFF TGTGCCAGCAGCTTAGACCTTGGCACTGAAGCTTTCTTT
TRBJ1-6 TRBV12-3/TRBV12-4 TRBD1 few CASSLGQAYSPLHF TGTGCCAGCAGTTTGGGACAGGCTTATTCACCCCTCCACTTT
TRBJ1-3 TRBV12-3/TRBV12-4 . few CASSPGLSGNTIYF TGTGCCAGCAGTCCGGGGCTCTCTGGAAACACCATATATTTT
TRBJ2-5 TRBV18 . . CASSLSTRKTQYF TGTGCCAGCTCATTATCAACCCGGAAGACCCAGTACTTC
TRBJ1-2 TRBV18 . few CASSPTSKDYGYTF TGTGCCAGCTCACCTACCAGCAAGGACTATGGCTACACCTTC
TRBJ2-5 TRBV13 . . CASSLVNGLTEETQYF TGTGCCAGCAGCTTAGTAAATGGACTGACGGAAGAGACCCAGTACTTC
TRBJ2-3 TRBV20-1 TRBD1 . CSALRQGARRTDTQYF TGCAGTGCTTTACGACAGGGGGCGCGAAGAACAGATACGCAGTATTTT
TRBJ2-5 TRBV13 TRBD2 few CASRRRRASGGGETQYF TGTGCCAGCCGCCGCCGAAGAGCTAGCGGGGGAGGTGAGACCCAGTACTTC
TRBJ1-2 TRBV30 TRBD1 few CAWSVQGFDGYTF TGTGCCTGGAGTGTACAGGGGTTTGATGGCTACACCTTC
TRBJ1-5 TRBV23-1 . . CASSQSKSRQGNQPQHF TGCGCCAGCAGTCAATCGAAATCGAGACAGGGCAATCAGCCCCAGCATTTT